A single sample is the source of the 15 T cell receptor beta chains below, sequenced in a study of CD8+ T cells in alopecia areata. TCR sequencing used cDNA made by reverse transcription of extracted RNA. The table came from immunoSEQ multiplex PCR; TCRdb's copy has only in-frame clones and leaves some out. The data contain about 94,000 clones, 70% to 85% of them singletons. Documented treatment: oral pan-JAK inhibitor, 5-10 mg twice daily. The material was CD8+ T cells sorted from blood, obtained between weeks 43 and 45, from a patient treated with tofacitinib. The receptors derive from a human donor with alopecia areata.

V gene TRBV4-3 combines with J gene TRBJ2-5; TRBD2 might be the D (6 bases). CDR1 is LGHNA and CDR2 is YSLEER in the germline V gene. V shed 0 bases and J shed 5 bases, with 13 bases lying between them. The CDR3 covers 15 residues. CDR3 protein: CASSQDRAGRETQYF. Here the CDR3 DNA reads TGCGCCAGCAGCCAAGATCGGGCGGGGAGGGAGACCCAGTACTTC.

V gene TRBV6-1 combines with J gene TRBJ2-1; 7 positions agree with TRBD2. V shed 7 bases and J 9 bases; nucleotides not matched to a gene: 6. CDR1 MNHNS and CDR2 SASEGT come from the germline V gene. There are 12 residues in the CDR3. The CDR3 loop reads CASTQGGAEQFF. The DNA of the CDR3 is TGTGCCAGCACCCAGGGAGGGGCTGAGCAGTTCTTC.

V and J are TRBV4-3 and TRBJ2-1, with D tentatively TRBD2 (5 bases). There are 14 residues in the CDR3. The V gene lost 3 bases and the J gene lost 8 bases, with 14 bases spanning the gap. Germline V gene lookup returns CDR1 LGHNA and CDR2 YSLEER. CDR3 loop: CASSQSETGYEQFF. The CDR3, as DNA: TGCGCCAGCAGCCAGAGCGAGACGGGGTATGAGCAGTTCTTC.

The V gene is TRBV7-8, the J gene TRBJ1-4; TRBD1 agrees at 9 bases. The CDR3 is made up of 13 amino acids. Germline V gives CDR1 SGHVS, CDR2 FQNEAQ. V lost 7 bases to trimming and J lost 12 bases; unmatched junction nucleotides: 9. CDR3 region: CASIGTGNGELFF. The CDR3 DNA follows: TGTGCCAGCATCGGGACAGGGAATGGGGAACTGTTTTTT.

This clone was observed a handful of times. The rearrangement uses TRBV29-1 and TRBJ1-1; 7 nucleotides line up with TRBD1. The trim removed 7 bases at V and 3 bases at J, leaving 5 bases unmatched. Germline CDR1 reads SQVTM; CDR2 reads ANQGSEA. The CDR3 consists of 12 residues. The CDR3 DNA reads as TGCAGCGCCTTACAGGGGTACACTGAAGCTTTCTTT. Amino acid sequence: CSALQGYTEAFF.

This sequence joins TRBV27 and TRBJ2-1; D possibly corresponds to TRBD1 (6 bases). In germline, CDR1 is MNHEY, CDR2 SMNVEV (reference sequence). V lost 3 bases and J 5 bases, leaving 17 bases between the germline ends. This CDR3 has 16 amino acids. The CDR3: CASSFQKGVADNEQFF. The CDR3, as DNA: TGTGCCAGCAGTTTCCAAAAGGGGGTCGCCGACAATGAGCAGTTCTTC.

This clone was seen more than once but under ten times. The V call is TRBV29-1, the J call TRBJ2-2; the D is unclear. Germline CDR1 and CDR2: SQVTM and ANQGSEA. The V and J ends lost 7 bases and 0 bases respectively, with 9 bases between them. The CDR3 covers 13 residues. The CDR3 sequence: CSAETSNTGELFF. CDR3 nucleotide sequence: TGCAGCGCCGAGACGTCGAACACCGGGGAGCTGTTTTTT.

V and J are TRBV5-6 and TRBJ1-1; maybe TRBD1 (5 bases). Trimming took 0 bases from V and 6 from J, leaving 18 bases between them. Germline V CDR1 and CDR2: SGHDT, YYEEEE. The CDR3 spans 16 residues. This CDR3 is CASSLEGLQVRAEAFF. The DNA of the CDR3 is TGTGCCAGCAGCTTGGAGGGTTTACAGGTTAGGGCTGAAGCTTTCTTT.

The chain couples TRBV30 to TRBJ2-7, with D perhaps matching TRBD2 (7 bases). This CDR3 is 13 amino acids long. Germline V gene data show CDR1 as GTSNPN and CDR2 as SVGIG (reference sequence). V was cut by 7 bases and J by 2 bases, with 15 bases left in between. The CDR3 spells CASRGGEAYEQYF. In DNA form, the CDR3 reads TGTGCCTCCCGAGGGGGGGAAGCCTACGAGCAGTACTTC.

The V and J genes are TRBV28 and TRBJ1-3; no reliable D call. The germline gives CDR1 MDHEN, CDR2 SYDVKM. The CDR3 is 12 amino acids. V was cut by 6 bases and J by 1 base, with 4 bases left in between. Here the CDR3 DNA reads TGTGCCAGCAGCCCTTCTGGAAACACCATATATTTT. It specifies CASSPSGNTIYF.

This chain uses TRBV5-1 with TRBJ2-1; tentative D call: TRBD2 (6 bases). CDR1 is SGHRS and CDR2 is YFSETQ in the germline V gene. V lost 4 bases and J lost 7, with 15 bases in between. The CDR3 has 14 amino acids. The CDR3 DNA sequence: TGCGCCAGCAGCCCTGGGGGGAGAGCTAATGAGCAGTTCTTC. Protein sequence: CASSPGGRANEQFF.

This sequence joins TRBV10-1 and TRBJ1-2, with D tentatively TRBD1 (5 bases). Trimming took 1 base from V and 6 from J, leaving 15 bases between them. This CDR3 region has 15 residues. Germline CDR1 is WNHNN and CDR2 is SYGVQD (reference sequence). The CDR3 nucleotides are TGCGCCAGCAGTGAGTGGCCGGCAGGGATCGATGGCTACACCTTC. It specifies CASSEWPAGIDGYTF.

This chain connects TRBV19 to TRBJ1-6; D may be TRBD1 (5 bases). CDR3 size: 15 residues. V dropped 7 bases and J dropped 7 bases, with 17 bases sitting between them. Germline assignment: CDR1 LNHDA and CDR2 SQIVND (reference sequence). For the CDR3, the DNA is TGTGCCAGTAAAAAGACCGGGACGGAGAATTCACCCCTCCACTTT. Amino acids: CASKKTGTENSPLHF.

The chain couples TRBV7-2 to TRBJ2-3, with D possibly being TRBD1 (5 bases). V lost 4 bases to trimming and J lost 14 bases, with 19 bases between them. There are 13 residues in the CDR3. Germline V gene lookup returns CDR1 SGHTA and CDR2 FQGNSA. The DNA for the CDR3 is TGTGCCAGCAGCTCAGCAGTGGGGCCCCCGCCGTATTTT. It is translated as CASSSAVGPPPYF.

The CDR3 reads CSVVGQGLFYEQYF. The CDR3 coding sequence is TGCAGCGTTGTAGGACAGGGGTTATTCTACGAGCAGTACTTC. The chain employs TRBV29-1 and TRBJ2-5; 9 bases align to TRBD1. Gene TRBJ2-7 matches the end of the DNA better, so the J call may be wrong. CDR3 length equals 14 residues. Germline-derived CDR1 and CDR2 are SQVTM and ANQGSEA.